This T cell receptor (beta chain) was documented in a study of blood T cells in healthy people across ages. Germline V lookup: CDR1 SGHRS, CDR2 YFSETQ. The CDR3 is made up of 17 amino acids. A sample-barcoded 5' primer and a J-beta primer mix were used in a second PCR of roughly 7 to 11 cycles. Using its own MiXCR run on the 5' RACE reads, TCRdb lists one record per CDR3 protein. The data show roughly 1.5 million distinct CDR3 sequences, under 55% seen once. The TCR was taken from a woman between 18 and 29 years old in good health. The sequenced sample consisted of blood. The chain recombines TRBV5-1 with TRBJ2-1; tentative D call: TRBD2 (5 bases). The J call may be incorrect, as the DNA end agrees better with TRBJ2-7. CDR3 region: CASSWEPGADSYNEQYF. CDR3 nucleotide sequence: TGCGCCAGCAGCTGGGAGCCTGGAGCGGACTCCTACAATGAGCAGTACTTC.